The 29 T cell receptor beta chains below were found in one sample sequenced in a study of early T cells in non-severe SARS-CoV-2 infection (dated by TCRdb to the early 2020s). Libraries were constructed by 5' RACE. Data came from a NextSeq 500. TCRdb passed the public sequencing reads through fastp at Q25 and MiXCR, retaining productive beta sequences. Each entry merges the rows of one CDR3 protein and shows their most common DNA and genes. The sample data list some 40,000 distinct CDR3 sequences, and about 5.7% of these were observed just once. The ten largest clones add up to under 25% of the sample. Source: whole blood, taken at baseline. The receptors come from an adult who was a healthcare worker with PCR-confirmed SARS-CoV-2 infection or an uninfected control (not recorded which).

The chain uses TRBV2 and TRBJ2-7, with 7 positions matching TRBD1. Germline trimming cut 7 bases from V and 3 bases from J; bases unmatched to any gene: 9. Germline-derived CDR1 and CDR2 are SNHLY and FYNNEI. The CDR3 extends over 14 amino acids. The CDR3 reads CASTRGQTYYEQYF. The CDR3 DNA sequence: TGTGCCAGCACGAGGGGACAGACCTACTACGAGCAGTACTTC.

The chain joins TRBV10-3 to TRBJ1-6, with D possibly being TRBD1 (6 bases). Trimming took 11 bases from V and 8 from J, leaving 19 bases between them. Germline V lookup: CDR1 ENHRY, CDR2 SYGVKD. The CDR3 has 14 amino acids. The CDR3 DNA sequence: TGTGCCTCGGCTTCGGCAGGGGAATATTCACCCCTCCACTTT. Translated: CASASAGEYSPLHF.

This clonotype was seen ten or more times. The chain recombines TRBV7-2 with TRBJ1-2, with unresolved D. The V gene's germline CDR1 is SGHTA and CDR2 FQGNSA. V lost 5 bases to trimming and J lost 8 bases, with 12 bases between them. This CDR3 comprises 12 residues. The CDR3 DNA sequence: TGTGCCAGCAGCCTAAATCAGGAAGGCTACACCTTC. It yields the protein CASSLNQEGYTF.

This clonotype was counted at least ten times. The CDR3 loop reads CASSNQAGPGDTQYF. The CDR3 DNA reads as TGTGCCAGCAGCAATCAAGCGGGGCCAGGGGATACGCAGTATTTT. The chain employs TRBV6-6 and TRBJ2-3; 7 bases fit TRBD2. The junction had 12 bases not matched to a gene; V was cut back by 6 bases and J by 6 bases. This CDR3 region has 15 residues. Germline assignment: CDR1 MNHNY and CDR2 SVGAGI (reference sequence).

This clonotype was seen many times. The chain links TRBV18 to TRBJ2-5; 10 nucleotides align to TRBD2. The trim removed 5 bases at V and 3 bases at J, leaving 12 bases unmatched. In germline, CDR1 is KGHSH, CDR2 LQKENI. The CDR3 runs to 17 residues. The CDR3 loop is CASSRASGSKREETQYF. In DNA form, the CDR3 reads TGTGCCAGCTCAAGGGCTAGCGGGAGTAAGCGGGAAGAGACCCAGTACTTC.

This clonotype was recorded many times. V is TRBV20-1 and J is TRBJ1-1; D may be TRBD1 (5 bases). V was clipped by 1 base and J by 1 base, with 7 bases between them. This CDR3 spans 13 amino acids. Germline V gene data show CDR1 as DFQATT and CDR2 as SNEGSKA (reference sequence). The CDR3 sequence is CSARVGGNTEAFF. In DNA form, the CDR3 reads TGCAGTGCTAGAGTCGGGGGGAACACTGAAGCTTTCTTT.

CDR3 protein: CASSLAISRGSTEAFF. The CDR3 DNA reads as TGTGCCAGCAGCTTAGCGATATCCCGCGGATCCACTGAAGCTTTCTTT. The chain carries TRBV7-9 and TRBJ1-1; no definite D call. Trimming left V 0 bases short and J 4 bases short, with 15 bases between. The CDR3 is made up of 16 amino acids. The germline gives CDR1 SEHNR, CDR2 FQNEAQ (reference sequence).

This clonotype was seen ten or more times. The chain joins TRBV27 to TRBJ1-2; D gene ambiguous. V gave up 5 bases and J gave up 2 bases, with 15 bases separating them. Germline V gives CDR1 MNHEY, CDR2 SMNVEV (reference sequence). This CDR3 has 15 amino acids. The CDR3 is CASSGAPRGNYGYTF. CDR3 bases: TGTGCCAGCAGTGGCGCCCCCCGAGGAAACTATGGCTACACCTTC.

This clonotype was observed at least ten times. This chain connects TRBV18 to TRBJ2-2; D is uncertain. Between the trimmed V and J ends, which lost 3 bases and 6 bases, there was a span of 8 bases. From germline, CDR1 is KGHSH and CDR2 LQKENI. The CDR3 is 13 amino acids. CDR3 protein: CASSPDAPGELFF. The CDR3 DNA follows: TGTGCCAGCTCACCGGACGCCCCCGGGGAGCTGTTTTTT.

This chain joins TRBV6-5 and TRBJ2-7; 10 positions match TRBD2. The CDR3 consists of 15 residues. The germline gives CDR1 MNHEY, CDR2 SVGAGI. Trimming removed 8 bases from V and 5 bases from J; junction bases left unmatched: 12. The CDR3 DNA is TGTGCCAGCGGCCCTCTAGCGGGAGCATTGGACGAGCAGTACTTC. It encodes CASGPLAGALDEQYF.

This clonotype showed up many times. This chain joins TRBV5-1 and TRBJ2-5, with D possibly matching TRBD1 (5 bases). The CDR3 runs 13 residues. Trimming stripped 4 bases from V and 4 bases from J, with 11 bases between. Germline V lookup: CDR1 SGHRS, CDR2 YFSETQ. CDR3 in amino acids: CASSLGQGETQYF. DNA for the CDR3: TGCGCCAGCAGCCTTGGACAAGGAGAGACCCAGTACTTC.

This clonotype was seen at least ten times. A read error may account for a junction end that differs from germline. The chain employs TRBV5-1 and TRBJ2-5; 7 bases line up with TRBD1. The CDR3 is 12 amino acids. Per the germline V gene, CDR1 is SGHRS and CDR2 is YFSETQ. CDR3 amino acids: CASSLMGDSPLF. DNA for the CDR3: TGCGCCAGCAGCTTAATGGGGGACAGCCCGCTTTTC.

This clonotype came up many times. The rearrangement joins TRBV12-3 or TRBV12-4 to TRBJ2-5; the D gene could be TRBD1 or TRBD2 (7 bases each). Trimming removed 5 bases from V and 3 bases from J, with 16 bases in between. The CDR3 is 15 residues long. Here the CDR3 DNA reads TGTGCCAGCAGTCGAAGCGGGACAGACAAAGAGACCCAGTACTTC. The encoded protein is CASSRSGTDKETQYF.

By share, this clonotype ranks as medium-sized (0.01 to 0.1%). This chain links TRBV29-1 with TRBJ1-1; no definite D call. V shed 6 bases and J shed 1 base, with 9 bases lying between them. From germline, CDR1 is SQVTM and CDR2 ANQGSEA. The CDR3 contains 12 residues. The CDR3: CSVKTRNTEAFF. Here the CDR3 DNA reads TGCAGCGTCAAAACAAGGAACACTGAAGCTTTCTTT. The entire variable domain, with the rest obtained from reference TRBV29-1 and TRBJ1-1, is as follows: SAVISQKPSRDICQRGTSLTIQCQVDSQVTMMFWYRQQPGQSLTLIATANQGSEATYESGFVIDKFPISRPNLTFSTLTVSNMSPEDSSIYLCSVKTRNTEAFFGQGTRLTVV.

This chain links TRBV20-1 with TRBJ1-6; 10 bases are shared with TRBD1. Germline V gives CDR1 DFQATT, CDR2 SNEGSKA (reference sequence). There are 15 residues in the CDR3. The V segment lost 0 bases and the J segment 8 bases; nucleotides outside the gene matches: 4. The CDR3 loop reads CSAREDRGLYSPLHF. In DNA form, the CDR3 reads TGCAGTGCTAGAGAAGACAGGGGGCTTTATTCACCCCTCCACTTT.

This clonotype was seen only a few times. The gene calls are TRBV3-1 and TRBJ2-2; D may be TRBD2 (6 bases). Trimming removed 4 bases at V and 2 bases at J, with 11 bases between. This CDR3 comprises 15 residues. The germline CDR1 and CDR2 sequences are LGHDT and YNNKEL (reference sequence). CDR3 sequence (DNA): TGTGCCAGCAGCCCCCGGGACTCTAACACCGGGGAGCTGTTTTTT. It codes for CASSPRDSNTGELFF.

This clonotype was seen only a few times. The chain recombines TRBV20-1 with TRBJ2-1; D remains ambiguous. This CDR3 spans 13 amino acids. V lost 0 bases, J lost 7 bases, and 10 bases lay in between. The germline V gene has CDR1 DFQATT and CDR2 SNEGSKA (reference sequence). The CDR3, as DNA: TGCAGTGCTAGAGAAGGTGGAGAAAATGAGCAGTTCTTC. As protein: CSAREGGENEQFF.

The chain couples TRBV19 to TRBJ1-5; D is undetermined. The length of the CDR3 is 15 residues. Looked up from germline, CDR1 is LNHDA and CDR2 is SQIVND (reference sequence). V lost 5 bases and J 0 bases, leaving 11 bases between the germline ends. The CDR3 protein is CASSLRTDSNQPQHF. CDR3 bases: TGTGCCAGTAGTCTCAGGACGGATAGCAATCAGCCCCAGCATTTT.

The V call is TRBV5-6, the J call TRBJ2-2; D may be TRBD1 or TRBD2 (5 bases each). Germline CDR1 reads SGHDT; CDR2 reads YYEEEE. The CDR3 has 17 amino acids. Trimming took 4 bases from V and 0 from J, leaving 16 bases between them. The CDR3 loop is CASSLLGTTANTGELFF. CDR3 coding DNA: TGTGCCAGCAGCCTACTAGGGACGACCGCGAACACCGGGGAGCTGTTTTTT.

This clonotype showed up just a few times. The chain links TRBV6-5 to TRBJ1-6; no reliable D call. Germline V gives CDR1 MNHEY, CDR2 SVGAGI. Trimming removed 3 bases from V and 8 bases from J, with 11 bases in between. The CDR3 spans 14 residues. CDR3 bases: TGTGCCAGCAGTTATTCCTCAAAGGATTCACCCCTCCACTTT. Its translation is CASSYSSKDSPLHF.

The rearrangement joins TRBV3-1 to TRBJ1-5; no clear D. Germline V gives CDR1 LGHDT, CDR2 YNNKEL (reference sequence). V was shortened by 1 base and J by 5 bases, with 6 bases between the two germline ends. The length of the CDR3 is 13 residues. CDR3 in amino acids: CASSQGPYQPQHF. The CDR3 bases are TGTGCCAGCAGCCAAGGTCCCTATCAGCCCCAGCATTTT. Full variable domain (outside the CDR3, taken from reference TRBV3-1 and TRBJ1-5): DTAVSQTPKYLVTQMGNDKSIKCEQNLGHDTMYWYKQDSKKFLKIMFSYNNKELIINETVPNRFSPKSPDKAHLNLHINSLELGDSAVYFCASSQGPYQPQHFGDGTRLSIL.

This clonotype was seen many times. The rearrangement joins TRBV4-3 to TRBJ2-4; D is uncertain. The CDR3 has 13 residues. Trimming stripped 1 base from V and 9 bases from J, with 10 bases between. Germline V gives CDR1 LGHNA, CDR2 YSLEER. CDR3 amino acids: CASSQVQWGIQYF. The CDR3, as DNA: TGCGCCAGCAGCCAAGTGCAGTGGGGCATTCAGTACTTC.

A few counts support this clonotype. This chain uses TRBV9 with TRBJ1-4; D remains unclear. With 4 bases removed from V and 5 bases from J, the gap between germline ends came to 12 bases. The CDR3 contains 14 residues. Germline V gives CDR1 SGDLS, CDR2 YYNGEE. The CDR3 nucleotides read TGTGCCAGCAGCCCCCGGAGTCGAAATGAAAAACTGTTTTTT. Its protein product is CASSPRSRNEKLFF.

This clonotype was detected ten times or more. CDR3 bases: TGTGCCAGCGGGTTCTCTGGGGCCAACGTCCTGACTTTC. Residues: CASGFSGANVLTF. The chain carries TRBV28 and TRBJ2-6; D unresolved. Germline V gives CDR1 MDHEN, CDR2 SYDVKM. The CDR3 sequence is 13 residues long. Trimming took off 8 bases at V and 0 bases at J, with 5 bases between the two ends. Combining the CDR3 with reference TRBV28 and TRBJ2-6 gives the whole variable domain DVKVTQSSRYLVKRTGEKVFLECVQDMDHENMFWYRQDPGLGLRLIYFSYDVKMKEKGDIPEGYSVSREKKERFSLILESASTNQTSMYLCASGFSGANVLTFGAGSRLTVL.

This clonotype is medium-sized. The chain links TRBV11-2 to TRBJ2-1; 7 bases are shared with TRBD1. The CDR3 runs to 11 residues. J gave up 12 bases and V 7 bases, and 6 bases lay outside the gene matches. Germline loops: CDR1 SGHAT, CDR2 FQNNGV. The CDR3 spells CASIWTGRQFF. The CDR3 DNA follows: TGTGCCAGCATCTGGACAGGAAGGCAGTTCTTC. Full variable domain (rest looked up from reference TRBV11-2 and TRBJ2-1): EAGVAQSPRYKIIEKRQSVAFWCNPISGHATLYWYQQILGQGPKLLIQFQNNGVVDDSQLPKDRFSAERLKGVDSTLKIQPAKLEDSAVYLCASIWTGRQFFGPGTRLTVL.

This clonotype has at least ten counts. At one end, the junction sequence differs from germline, possibly due to a read error. The chain uses TRBV7-7 and TRBJ2-5; TRBD2 might be the D (5 bases). Germline V gene data show CDR1 as SSHAT and CDR2 as FNYEAQ (reference sequence). The CDR3 is 12 residues long. The CDR3: CASSSRGETQYF. Written as DNA, the CDR3 is TGTGCTAGCAGCTCACGGGGAGAGACCCAGTACTTC.

The V gene is TRBV6-1, the J gene TRBJ2-5, with 7 bases lining up with TRBD2. J lost 1 base, V lost 8 bases, and 4 bases had no gene match. CDR3 length: 13 residues. The germline gives CDR1 MNHNS, CDR2 SASEGT. This CDR3 reads CASGRGAQETQYF. The CDR3 DNA reads TGTGCCAGCGGGAGGGGAGCCCAAGAGACCCAGTACTTC.

The V call is TRBV7-2, the J call TRBJ2-4; D unresolved. The V gene lost 8 bases and the J gene lost 6 bases, with 17 bases spanning the gap. This CDR3 has 14 residues. In germline, CDR1 is SGHTA, CDR2 FQGNSA. The CDR3 coding sequence is TGTGCCAGCTCACCGGCGTCCCAGAGAAACATTCAGTACTTC. Encoded protein: CASSPASQRNIQYF.

This clonotype appeared a few times. The V call is TRBV7-2, the J call TRBJ2-6, with TRBD2 matching over 7 bases. The CDR3 totals 15 residues. The J segment lost 2 bases and the V segment lost 4 bases, leaving 2 bases of the junction unmatched. The V gene's germline CDR1 is SGHTA and CDR2 FQGNSA. CDR3 DNA sequence: TGTGCCAGCAGCTCCACTAGCGCTGGGGCCAACGTCCTGACTTTC. This encodes CASSSTSAGANVLTF.